A single sample is the source of the 9 T cell receptor beta chains below, sequenced in a study of blood T cell repertoires in COVID-19. Assay used: immunoSEQ multiplex PCR; TCRdb lists only in-frame clones, some missing. The repertoire includes tens of thousands of clones, roughly nine tenths of them detected once, and around 20% sits in the top ten. Specimen: peripheral blood. These receptors originate from a man in his 70s with acute or convalescent COVID-19.

The DNA of the CDR3 is TGTGCCAGCAGCTTAACCCCAGGCCGCACAGATACGCAGTATTTT. Amino acid sequence: CASSLTPGRTDTQYF. The chain links TRBV7-3 to TRBJ2-3; unclear D gene. Germline values: CDR1 SGHTA, CDR2 FQGTGA. The CDR3 loop spans 15 amino acids. With 0 bases removed from V and 1 base from J, the gap between germline ends came to 8 bases.

This clone was counted only a few times. The V and J genes are TRBV7-8 and TRBJ1-2, with D unresolved. Germline CDR1 SGHVS, CDR2 FQNEAQ. V was trimmed by 3 bases and J by 2 bases, leaving 7 bases between them. The CDR3 runs 13 residues. The CDR3 sequence is CASSLTRNYGYTF. The CDR3 region has the DNA TGTGCCAGCAGCTTGACACGCAACTATGGCTACACCTTC.

The J gene is TRBJ2-2, the V gene TRBV6-2 or TRBV6-3; 7 nucleotides match TRBD2. CDR1 MNHEY and CDR2 SVGEGT come from the germline V gene. V gave up 2 bases and J gave up 5 bases; unmatched junction bases: 11. This CDR3 comprises 17 residues. As DNA, the CDR3 is TGTGCCAGCAGTTACCAAGCGGGACGGCCGATAACCGGGGAGCTGTTTTTT. It yields the protein CASSYQAGRPITGELFF.

The chain couples TRBV24-1 to TRBJ2-3; the match to TRBD2 covers 10 bases. The CDR3 length is 15 residues. The germline V gene has CDR1 KGHDR and CDR2 SFDVKD. V shed 5 bases, J shed 3 bases, and the junction held 4 bases outside the gene matches. This CDR3 is CATSGAAGGTDTQYF. DNA for the CDR3: TGTGCCACCAGTGGAGCAGCGGGGGGGACAGATACGCAGTATTTT.

V and J are TRBV19 and TRBJ2-7; D is perhaps TRBD1 (6 bases). Germline V gene sequence: CDR1 LNHDA, CDR2 SQIVND (reference sequence). V was clipped by 5 bases and J by 3 bases, with 11 bases between them. The CDR3 extends over 13 amino acids. This CDR3 is CASSLTGDYEQYF. In DNA form, the CDR3 reads TGTGCCAGTAGTCTGACAGGCGACTACGAGCAGTACTTC.

The chain employs TRBV18 and TRBJ2-7, with a weak D call TRBD1 (6 bases). V was shortened by 5 bases and J by 2 bases, with 10 bases between the two germline ends. Germline CDR1 KGHSH, CDR2 LQKENI. This CDR3 is 13 amino acids long. CDR3 bases: TGTGCCAGCTCAGCAGGGGCAACCTACGAGCAGTACTTC. Encoded protein: CASSAGATYEQYF.

The CDR3 DNA reads as TGTGCCAGCAGCCCACCCCCAGTCAATCAGCCCCAGCATTTT. It yields the protein CASSPPPVNQPQHF. V is TRBV7-2 and J is TRBJ1-5; no clear D gene. Germline CDR1 is SGHTA and CDR2 is FQGNSA. The length of the CDR3 is 14 residues. V lost 5 bases and J 3 bases, leaving 11 bases between the germline ends.

The rearrangement links TRBV29-1 to TRBJ1-1; tentative D call: TRBD1 (5 bases). This CDR3 spans 15 amino acids. V was cut by 3 bases and J by 4 bases, with 18 bases left in between. Per the germline V gene, CDR1 is SQVTM and CDR2 is ANQGSEA. CDR3 amino acids: CSVDGASGGGTEAFF. DNA for the CDR3: TGCAGCGTTGATGGGGCATCTGGCGGCGGCACTGAAGCTTTCTTT.

CDR3 in amino acids: CASSQRGTSGYF. The CDR3 DNA reads as TGTGCCAGCAGCCAACGGGGGACTAGCGGATACTTC. V is TRBV6-2 or TRBV6-3 and J is TRBJ2-7; 11 positions agree with TRBD2. V was clipped by 6 bases and J by 13 bases; unmatched bases: 8. The CDR3 runs 12 residues. Per the germline V gene, CDR1 is MNHEY and CDR2 is SVGEGT.